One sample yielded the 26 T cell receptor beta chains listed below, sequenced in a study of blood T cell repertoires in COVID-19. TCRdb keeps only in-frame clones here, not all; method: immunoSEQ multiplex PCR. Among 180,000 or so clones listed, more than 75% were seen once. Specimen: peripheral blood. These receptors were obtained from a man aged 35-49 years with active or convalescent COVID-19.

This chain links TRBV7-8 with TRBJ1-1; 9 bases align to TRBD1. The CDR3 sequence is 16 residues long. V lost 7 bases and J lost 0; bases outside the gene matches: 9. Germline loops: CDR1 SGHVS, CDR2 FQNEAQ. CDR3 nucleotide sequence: TGTGCCAGCACCGGGGGACAGGGTTTTATGAACACTGAAGCTTTCTTT. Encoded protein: CASTGGQGFMNTEAFF.

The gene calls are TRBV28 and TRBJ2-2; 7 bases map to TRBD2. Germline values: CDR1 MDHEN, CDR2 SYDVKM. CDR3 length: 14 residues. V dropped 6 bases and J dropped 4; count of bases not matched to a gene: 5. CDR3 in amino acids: CASREASGTGELFF. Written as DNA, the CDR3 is TGTGCCAGCAGGGAGGCTAGCGGCACCGGGGAGCTGTTTTTT.

The CDR3 loop reads CASSRQGVGEQYF. CDR3 nucleotide sequence: TGTGCCAGCAGTCGACAGGGGGTGGGAGAGCAGTACTTC. The chain carries TRBV6-5 and TRBJ2-7, with 9 bases fitting TRBD1. Germline CDR1 and CDR2: MNHEY and SVGAGI. J gave up 7 bases and V 5 bases, and 6 bases lay outside the gene matches. This CDR3 region has 13 residues.

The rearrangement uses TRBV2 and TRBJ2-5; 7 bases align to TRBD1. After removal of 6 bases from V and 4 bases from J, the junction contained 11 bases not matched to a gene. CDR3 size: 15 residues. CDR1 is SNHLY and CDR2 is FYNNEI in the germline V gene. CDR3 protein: CASRYRDSPGETQYF. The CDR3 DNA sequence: TGTGCCAGCAGATACCGGGACAGCCCTGGAGAGACCCAGTACTTC.

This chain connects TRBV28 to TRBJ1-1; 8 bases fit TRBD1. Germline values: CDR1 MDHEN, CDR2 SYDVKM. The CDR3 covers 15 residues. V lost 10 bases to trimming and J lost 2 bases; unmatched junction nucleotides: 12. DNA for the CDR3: TGTGCCACCAACGTCCCTGGACAGGGAAACACTGAAGCTTTCTTT. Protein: CATNVPGQGNTEAFF. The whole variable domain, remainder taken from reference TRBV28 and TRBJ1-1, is DVKVTQSSRYLVKRTGEKVFLECVQDMDHENMFWYRQDPGLGLRLIYFSYDVKMKEKGDIPEGYSVSREKKERFSLILESASTNQTSMYLCATNVPGQGNTEAFFGQGTRLTVV.

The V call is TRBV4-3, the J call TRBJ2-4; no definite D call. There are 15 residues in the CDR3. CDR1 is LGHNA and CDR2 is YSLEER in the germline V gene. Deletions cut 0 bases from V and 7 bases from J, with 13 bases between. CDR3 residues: CASSQEAVGGNIQYF. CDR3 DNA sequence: TGCGCCAGCAGCCAAGAGGCAGTTGGTGGTAACATTCAGTACTTC.

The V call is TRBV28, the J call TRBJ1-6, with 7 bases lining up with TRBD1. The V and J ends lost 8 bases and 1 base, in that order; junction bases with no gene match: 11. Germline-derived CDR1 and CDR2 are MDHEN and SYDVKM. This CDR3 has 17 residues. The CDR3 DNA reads TGTGCCAGCCAGCAGGGGGGCGCATCGTCCTATAATTCACCCCTCCACTTT. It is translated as CASQQGGASSYNSPLHF.

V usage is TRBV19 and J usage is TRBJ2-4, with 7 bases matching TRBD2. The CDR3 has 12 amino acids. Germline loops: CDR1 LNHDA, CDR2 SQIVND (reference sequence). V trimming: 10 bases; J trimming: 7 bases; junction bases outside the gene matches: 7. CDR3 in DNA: TGTGCCACCACCAGCGGGACGAACATTCAGTACTTC. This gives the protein CATTSGTNIQYF.

Written as DNA, the CDR3 is TGTGCCAGCAGCTTTGTGGGGGCTGGGGAAAAACTGTTTTTT. Amino acid sequence: CASSFVGAGEKLFF. The J gene is TRBJ1-4, the V gene TRBV7-9, with a tentative D call TRBD1 (6 bases). V was cut by 3 bases and J by 8 bases, with 13 bases left in between. The CDR3 covers 14 residues. CDR1 and CDR2 (germline): SEHNR, FQNEAQ (reference sequence).

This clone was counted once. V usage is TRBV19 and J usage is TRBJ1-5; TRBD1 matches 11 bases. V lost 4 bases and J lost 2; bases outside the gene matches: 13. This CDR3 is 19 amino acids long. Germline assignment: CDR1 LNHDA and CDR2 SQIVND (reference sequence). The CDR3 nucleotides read TGTGCCAGTAGTAGAGAGCCGGGACAGGGGGGGCCAGGCAATCAGCCCCAGCATTTT. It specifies CASSREPGQGGPGNQPQHF.

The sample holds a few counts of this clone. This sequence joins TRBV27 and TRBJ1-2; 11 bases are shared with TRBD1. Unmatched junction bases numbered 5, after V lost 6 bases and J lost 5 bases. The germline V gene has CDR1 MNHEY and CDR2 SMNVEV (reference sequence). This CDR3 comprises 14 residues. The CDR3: CASSRTGGGYGYTF. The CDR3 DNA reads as TGTGCCAGCAGCCGGACAGGGGGCGGGTATGGCTACACCTTC.

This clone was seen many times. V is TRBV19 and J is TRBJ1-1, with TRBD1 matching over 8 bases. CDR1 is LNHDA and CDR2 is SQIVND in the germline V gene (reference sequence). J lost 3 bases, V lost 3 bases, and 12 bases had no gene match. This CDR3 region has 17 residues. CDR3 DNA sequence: TGTGCCAGTAGTATTCGGGGCAGGGGGCTTAGGGACACTGAAGCTTTCTTT. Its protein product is CASSIRGRGLRDTEAFF. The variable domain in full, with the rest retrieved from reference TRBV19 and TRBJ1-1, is DGGITQSPKYLFRKEGQNVTLSCEQNLNHDAMYWYRQDPGQGLRLIYYSQIVNDFQKGDIAEGYSVSREKKESFPLTVTSAQKNPTAFYLCASSIRGRGLRDTEAFFGQGTRLTVV.

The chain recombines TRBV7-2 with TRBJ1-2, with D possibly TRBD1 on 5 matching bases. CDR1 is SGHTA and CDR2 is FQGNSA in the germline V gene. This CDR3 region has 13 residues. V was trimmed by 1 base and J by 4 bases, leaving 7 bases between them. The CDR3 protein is CASSLGGTYGYTF. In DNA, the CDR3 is TGTGCCAGCAGCTTAGGGGGCACCTATGGCTACACCTTC.

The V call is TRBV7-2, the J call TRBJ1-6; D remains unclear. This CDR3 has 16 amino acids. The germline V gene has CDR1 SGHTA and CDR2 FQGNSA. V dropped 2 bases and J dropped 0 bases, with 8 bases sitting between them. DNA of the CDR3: TGTGCCAGCAGCTTACTTGTCAGCTCCTATAATTCACCCCTCCACTTT. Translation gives CASSLLVSSYNSPLHF.

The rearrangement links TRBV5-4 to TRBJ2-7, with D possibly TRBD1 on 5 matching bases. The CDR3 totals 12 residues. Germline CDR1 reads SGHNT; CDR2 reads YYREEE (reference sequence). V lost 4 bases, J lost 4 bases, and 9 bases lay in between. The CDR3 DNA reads TGTGCCAGCAGCCTAGACAGATACGAGCAGTACTTC. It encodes CASSLDRYEQYF.

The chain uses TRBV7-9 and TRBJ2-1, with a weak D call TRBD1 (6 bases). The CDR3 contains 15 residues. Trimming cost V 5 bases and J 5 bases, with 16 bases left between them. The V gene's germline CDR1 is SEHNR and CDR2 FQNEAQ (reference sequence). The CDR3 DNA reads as TGTGCCAGCAGCCCACAGGGCACGATTAACAATGAGCAGTTCTTC. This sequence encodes CASSPQGTINNEQFF.

DNA of the CDR3: TGTGCCATTCTAGCGGGGGGGCAAGAGACCCAGTACTTC. It codes for CAILAGGQETQYF. This chain joins TRBV21-1 and TRBJ2-5; TRBD2 is the table's D call, not checked against the DNA. TRBV21-1 is listed as a pseudogene. The CDR3 runs 13 residues.

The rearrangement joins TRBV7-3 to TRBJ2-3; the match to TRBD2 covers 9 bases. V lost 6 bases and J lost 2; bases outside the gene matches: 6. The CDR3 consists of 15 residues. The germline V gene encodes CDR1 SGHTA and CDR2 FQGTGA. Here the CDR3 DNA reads TGTGCCAGCAGAAAAAGCGGGGGGAACACAGATACGCAGTATTTT. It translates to CASRKSGGNTDTQYF.

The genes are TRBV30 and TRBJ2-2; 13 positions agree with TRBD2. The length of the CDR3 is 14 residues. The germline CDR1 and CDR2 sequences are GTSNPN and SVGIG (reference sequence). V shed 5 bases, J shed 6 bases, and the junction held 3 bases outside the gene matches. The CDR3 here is CAWETSGGSGELFF. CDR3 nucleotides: TGTGCCTGGGAGACTAGCGGGGGGTCCGGGGAGCTGTTTTTT.

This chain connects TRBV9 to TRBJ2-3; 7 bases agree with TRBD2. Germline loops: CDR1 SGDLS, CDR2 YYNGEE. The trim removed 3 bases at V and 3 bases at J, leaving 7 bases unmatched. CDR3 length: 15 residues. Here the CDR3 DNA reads TGTGCCAGCAGCGCCCCCGGACTAGGTACAGATACGCAGTATTTT. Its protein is CASSAPGLGTDTQYF.

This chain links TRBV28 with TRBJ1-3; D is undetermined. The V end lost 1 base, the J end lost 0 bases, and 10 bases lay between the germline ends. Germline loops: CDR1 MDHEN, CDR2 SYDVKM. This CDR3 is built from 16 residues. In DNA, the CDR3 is TGTGCCAGCAGTTTATATTCGAGATCCTCTGGAAACACCATATATTTT. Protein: CASSLYSRSSGNTIYF.

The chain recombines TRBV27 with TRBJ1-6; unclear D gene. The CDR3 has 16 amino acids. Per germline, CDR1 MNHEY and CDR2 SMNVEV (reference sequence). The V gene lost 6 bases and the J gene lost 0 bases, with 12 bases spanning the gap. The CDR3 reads CASSNLRSSYNSPLHF. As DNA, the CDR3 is TGTGCCAGCAGCAACCTAAGAAGCTCCTATAATTCACCCCTCCACTTT.

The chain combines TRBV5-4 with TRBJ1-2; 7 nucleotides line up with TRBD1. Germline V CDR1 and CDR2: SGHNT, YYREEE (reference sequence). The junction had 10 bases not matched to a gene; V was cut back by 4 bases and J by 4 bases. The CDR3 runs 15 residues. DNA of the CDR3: TGTGCCAGCAGCCACGGGACAGCCGAAACCTATGGCTACACCTTC. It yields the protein CASSHGTAETYGYTF. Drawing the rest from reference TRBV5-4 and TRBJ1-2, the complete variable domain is ETGVTQSPTHLIKTRGQQVTLRCSSQSGHNTVSWYQQALGQGPQFIFQYYREEENGRGNFPPRFSGLQFPNYSSELNVNALELDDSALYLCASSHGTAETYGYTFGSGTRLTVV.

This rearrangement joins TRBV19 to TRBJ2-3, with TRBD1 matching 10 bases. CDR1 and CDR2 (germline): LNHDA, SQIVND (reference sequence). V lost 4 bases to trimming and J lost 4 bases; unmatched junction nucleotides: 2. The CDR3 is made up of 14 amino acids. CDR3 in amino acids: CASSRQGAPDTQYF. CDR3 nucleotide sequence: TGTGCCAGTAGTAGACAGGGGGCGCCAGATACGCAGTATTTT.

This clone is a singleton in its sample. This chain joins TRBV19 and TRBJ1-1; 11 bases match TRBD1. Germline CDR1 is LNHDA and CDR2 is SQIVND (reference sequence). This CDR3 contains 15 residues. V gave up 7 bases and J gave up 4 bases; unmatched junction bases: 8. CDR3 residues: CASNPTGTGGTEAFF. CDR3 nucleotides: TGTGCCAGTAATCCGACCGGGACAGGGGGCACTGAAGCTTTCTTT.

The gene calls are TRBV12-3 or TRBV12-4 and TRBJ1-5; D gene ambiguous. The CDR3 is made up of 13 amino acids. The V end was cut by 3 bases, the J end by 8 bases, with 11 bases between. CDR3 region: CASSFQEVEPQHF. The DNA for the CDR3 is TGTGCCAGCAGTTTCCAGGAGGTTGAGCCCCAGCATTTT.